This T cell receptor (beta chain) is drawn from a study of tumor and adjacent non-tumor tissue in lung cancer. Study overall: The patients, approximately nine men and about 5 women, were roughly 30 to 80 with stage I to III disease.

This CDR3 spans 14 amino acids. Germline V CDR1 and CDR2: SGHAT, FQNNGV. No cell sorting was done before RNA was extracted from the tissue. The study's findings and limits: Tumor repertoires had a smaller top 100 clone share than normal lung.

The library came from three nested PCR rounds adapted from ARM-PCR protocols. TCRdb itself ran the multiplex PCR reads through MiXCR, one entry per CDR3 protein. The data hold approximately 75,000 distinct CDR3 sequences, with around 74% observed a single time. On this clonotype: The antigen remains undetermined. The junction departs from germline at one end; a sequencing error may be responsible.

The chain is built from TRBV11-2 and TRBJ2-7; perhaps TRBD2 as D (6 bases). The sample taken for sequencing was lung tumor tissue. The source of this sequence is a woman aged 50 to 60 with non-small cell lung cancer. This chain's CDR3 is CASSYGRSSYEKYF. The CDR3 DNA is TGTGCCAGCAGCTATGGGAGGTCCTCCTACGAGAAGTACTTC.